Listed below are T cell receptor beta chains from one sample, sequenced in a study of cytomegalovirus exposure and HLA in healthy donors. This table comes from immunoSEQ multiplex PCR, and its TCRdb copy is limited to in-frame clones, with some not included. This sample carries about 100,000 clones, around 80% of them seen once, and the ten largest clones take 3.5% to 4%. Sequencing was carried out using PBMCs. These receptors all come from a woman aged 45-60 years in good health and CMV-seropositive. Both conserved end residues are part of each CDR3. The order of the fields is clone size, J gene, D gene, V gene, CDR3 protein, CDR3 DNA. The D gene is left open where the match is weak. Size is stated for part of the rows, as once, few or many counts, or as a class when the clone is expanded.

>.|TRBJ1-5|.|TRBV19
CASSIEGGQPQHF
TGTGCCAGTAGTATAGAAGGGGGTCAGCCCCAGCATTTT
>.|TRBJ2-7|TRBD1|TRBV6-5
CASSPTRQGGYF
TGTGCCAGCAGTCCGACTCGACAGGGCGGGTACTTC
>once|TRBJ1-2|TRBD1|TRBV2
CASSVPKTGTGIYYGYTF
TGTGCCAGCAGTGTCCCGAAGACTGGGACAGGGATTTACTATGGCTACACCTTC
>.|TRBJ2-5|.|TRBV2
CASSYVGQTQETQYF
TGTGCCAGCAGTTACGTTGGACAGACTCAAGAGACCCAGTACTTC
>.|TRBJ2-7|.|TRBV6-6
CASRDSRYEQYF
TGTGCCAGCAGGGACTCCCGGTACGAGCAGTACTTC
>.|TRBJ2-1|.|TRBV6-6
CASRKARDSYNEQFF
TGTGCCAGCAGAAAGGCGAGGGACTCCTACAATGAGCAGTTCTTC
>.|TRBJ2-7|TRBD1|TRBV4-1
CASSPYPNRGSYEQYF
TGCGCCAGCAGCCCATACCCGAACAGGGGATCCTACGAGCAGTACTTC
>once|TRBJ2-3|.|TRBV7-8
CASSASSLDTQYF
TGTGCCAGCAGCGCCTCTAGCCTTGATACGCAGTATTTT
>.|TRBJ2-5|.|TRBV7-3
CASSLRSGEETQYF
TGTGCCAGCAGCTTAAGGTCAGGGGAGGAGACCCAGTACTTC
>.|TRBJ2-5|.|TRBV18
CASSRQTETQYF
TGTGCCAGCTCACGCCAGACTGAGACCCAGTACTTC
>.|TRBJ2-5|TRBD2|TRBV30
CAWTSGGETQYF
TGTGCCTGGACTAGCGGGGGAGAGACCCAGTACTTC
>.|TRBJ2-5|TRBD2|TRBV9
CASSPSGGDETQYF
TGTGCCAGCAGCCCCTCGGGGGGAGATGAGACCCAGTACTTC
>.|TRBJ1-2|TRBD1|TRBV30
CAWSVPGTGNGYTF
TGTGCCTGGAGTGTACCGGGGACAGGGAATGGCTACACCTTC
>.|TRBJ2-3|.|TRBV6-5
CASSDRTADTQYF
TGTGCCAGCAGTGACAGGACCGCAGATACGCAGTATTTT
>.|TRBJ1-5|.|TRBV6-6
CASSYSGAGQPQHF
TGTGCCAGCAGTTACTCAGGGGCAGGTCAGCCCCAGCATTTT
>.|TRBJ2-5|.|TRBV6-9
CASSPRVYQETQYF
TGTGCCAGCAGTCCACGGGTGTACCAAGAGACCCAGTACTTC
>once|TRBJ2-3|.|TRBV19
CASSIVIGGRTDTQYF
TGTGCCAGTAGTATAGTCATAGGGGGACGCACAGATACGCAGTATTTT
>.|TRBJ1-2|.|TRBV27
CASSSRNIPQTDYGYTF
TGTGCCAGCAGTTCACGCAATATCCCCCAGACAGACTATGGCTACACCTTC
>few|TRBJ2-5|.|TRBV7-9
CASRREPETQYF
TGTGCCAGCAGGAGAGAGCCAGAGACCCAGTACTTC
>.|TRBJ1-2|TRBD1|TRBV9
CASRGQGADGYTF
TGTGCCAGCAGGGGACAGGGGGCCGATGGCTACACCTTC
>.|TRBJ2-7|.|TRBV7-9
CASSLTDYEQYF
TGTGCCAGCAGCTTAACAGACTACGAGCAGTACTTC
>once|TRBJ2-1|TRBD2|TRBV15
CATSSSGRAGNEQFF
TGTGCCACCAGCAGCAGCGGGAGGGCGGGGAATGAGCAGTTCTTC
>few|TRBJ2-5|.|TRBV21-1
CASSQDRGRETQYF
TGTGCCAGCAGCCAGGACAGGGGGCGGGAGACCCAGTACTTC
>many|TRBJ2-3|.|TRBV10-3
CAISELTSTDTQYF
TGTGCCATCAGTGAATTGACAAGCACAGATACGCAGTATTTT
>few|TRBJ2-1|.|TRBV20-1
CSAPFYNEQFF
TGCAGTGCTCCATTCTACAATGAGCAGTTCTTC
>.|TRBJ1-2|TRBD1|TRBV5-1
CASSKTGGDGYGYTF
TGCGCCAGCAGCAAAACAGGGGGCGACGGCTATGGCTACACCTTC
>.|TRBJ1-1|.|TRBV18
CASSPLESNTEAFF
TGTGCCAGCTCACCTTTAGAGTCGAACACTGAAGCTTTCTTT
>.|TRBJ2-1|.|TRBV2
CGGRIYNEQFF
TGTGGGGGCCGGATCTACAATGAGCAGTTCTTC
>.|TRBJ2-3|TRBD2|TRBV7-8
CASSSASGADTQYF
TGTGCCAGCAGCTCCGCCAGCGGGGCAGATACGCAGTATTTT
>once|TRBJ2-1|.|TRBV27
CASSSTRGDEQFF
TGTGCCAGCAGTTCCACCAGGGGGGATGAGCAGTTCTTC
>.|TRBJ2-4|.|TRBV5-1
CASSLGQGAKNIQYF
TGCGCCAGCAGCTTGGGGCAGGGTGCCAAAAACATTCAGTACTTC
>.|TRBJ2-7|TRBD1|TRBV14
CASSQDARGIEQYF
TGTGCCAGCAGCCAAGATGCCAGGGGGATCGAGCAGTACTTC
>many|TRBJ2-7|.|TRBV7-6
CASSLRLFSYEQYF
TGTGCCAGCAGCTTACGACTTTTTTCCTACGAGCAGTACTTC
>.|TRBJ2-1|TRBD2|TRBV4-1
CASSQSSQRGGRDNEQFF
TGCGCCAGCAGCCAATCGTCGCAGCGGGGGGGCCGGGACAATGAGCAGTTCTTC
>.|TRBJ2-7|TRBD2|TRBV4-2
CASSQDRAGGSADEQYF
TGTGCCAGCAGCCAAGACCGAGCGGGAGGGTCTGCCGACGAGCAGTACTTC
>.|TRBJ1-6|.|TRBV6-4
CASSGAQDSPLHF
TGTGCCAGCAGTGGGGCTCAGGATTCACCCCTCCACTTT
>.|TRBJ1-5|TRBD1|TRBV6-6
CASSKDRGSNQPQHF
TGTGCCAGCAGTAAGGACAGGGGTAGCAATCAGCCCCAGCATTTT
>.|TRBJ2-1|TRBD2|TRBV30
CAWIRLAGYNEQFF
TGTGCCTGGATCCGCCTAGCGGGTTACAATGAGCAGTTCTTC
>.|TRBJ1-2|TRBD1|TRBV19
CASSFPGTGGLNYGYTF
TGTGCCAGTAGTTTCCCCGGGACAGGGGGCCTAAACTATGGCTACACCTTC
>.|TRBJ2-5|TRBD2|TRBV14
CASSHGWGGNLETQYF
TGTGCCAGCAGCCATGGATGGGGAGGGAACCTAGAGACCCAGTACTTC
>.|TRBJ1-2|TRBD1|TRBV7-9
CASSGDSLYGYTF
TGTGCCAGCAGCGGGGACAGCCTATATGGCTACACCTTC
>.|TRBJ1-2|.|TRBV29-1
CSVEGSYGYTF
TGCAGCGTTGAAGGTAGCTATGGCTACACCTTC
>.|TRBJ2-4|.|TRBV2
CASSESGRFGYF
TGTGCCAGCAGTGAAAGTGGCAGGTTTGGGTACTTC
>few|TRBJ2-6|.|TRBV2
CASSAGTPFGVLTF
TGTGCCAGCAGTGCCGGGACACCCTTCGGCGTCCTGACTTTC
>.|TRBJ1-2|TRBD1|TRBV5-4
CASSFEGQGGYGYTF
TGTGCCAGCAGCTTCGAAGGACAGGGAGGCTATGGCTACACCTTC
>.|TRBJ2-5|.|TRBV4-2
CASSSAELQETQYF
TGTGCCAGCAGCTCAGCGGAACTCCAAGAGACCCAGTACTTC
>.|TRBJ1-1|.|TRBV6-1
CASSEFRGSAEAFF
TGTGCCAGCAGTGAATTCCGGGGAAGTGCTGAAGCTTTCTTT
>.|TRBJ1-3|.|TRBV20-1
CSARLDTAIYF
TGCAGTGCTAGATTGGACACCGCCATATATTTT
>.|TRBJ1-2|TRBD1|TRBV19
CASSIPGTGYGYTF
TGTGCCAGTAGTATACCTGGGACAGGGTATGGCTACACCTTC
>.|TRBJ2-5|.|TRBV11-2
CASSRDPRFSYF
TGTGCCAGCAGCCGAGACCCCAGGTTCAGCTACTTC